Below, 17 T cell receptor beta chains from the same sample are listed, as sequenced in a study of cytomegalovirus exposure and HLA in healthy donors (dated by TCRdb to 2016 to 2017). The method was the immunoSEQ multiplex PCR assay. The source is immuneACCESS, and TCRdb retained only in-frame sequences with V and J called. Part of the clones is not carried over; for the studies checked, unresolved V genes explain less than half of this, and the remainder is unexplained. Counted in this sample were over 130,000 clones; about 88% of them appeared once. Approximately 8.7% of the sample goes to the ten largest clones. Sequencing was performed on PBMCs. The receptors come from a man aged 18 to 35 in good health and CMV-seropositive.

V usage is TRBV19 and J usage is TRBJ2-6, with a tentative D call TRBD2 (5 bases). Deletions cut 3 bases from V and 1 base from J, with 13 bases between. The CDR3 runs to 17 residues. The germline V gene has CDR1 LNHDA and CDR2 SQIVND (reference sequence). CDR3 sequence: CASSILGLASGANVLTF. CDR3 DNA sequence: TGTGCCAGTAGTATCCTTGGGCTAGCTTCTGGGGCCAACGTCCTGACTTTC.

The V and J genes are TRBV5-1 and TRBJ1-1; tentatively, D is TRBD1 (5 bases). The germline CDR1 and CDR2 sequences are SGHRS and YFSETQ. The CDR3 extends over 14 amino acids. V was pared by 5 bases and J by 4 bases, with 15 bases between. CDR3 region: CASSSHPGGTEAFF. The CDR3 DNA reads TGCGCCAGCAGTTCACACCCGGGGGGCACTGAAGCTTTCTTT.

This chain connects TRBV6-5 to TRBJ2-7; D remains unclear. Germline CDR1 and CDR2: MNHEY and SVGAGI. This CDR3 is built from 12 residues. Trimming stripped 2 bases from V and 2 bases from J, with 4 bases between. This CDR3 reads CASSYDTYEQYF. The CDR3 DNA reads TGTGCCAGCAGTTACGACACCTACGAGCAGTACTTC.

This sequence joins TRBV27 and TRBJ2-7; 7 positions agree with TRBD1. From germline, CDR1 is MNHEY and CDR2 SMNVEV (reference sequence). The CDR3 totals 15 residues. V gave up 5 bases and J gave up 8 bases; unmatched junction bases: 15. CDR3 sequence (DNA): TGTGCCAGCAGTCAGGACAGGCGATGCTCTACGCAGCAGTACTTC. It codes for CASSQDRRCSTQQYF.

V and J are TRBV15 and TRBJ2-1, with 10 bases identical to TRBD2. Germline loops: CDR1 LNHNV, CDR2 YYDKDF (reference sequence). The CDR3 contains 15 residues. V lost 3 bases to trimming and J lost 9 bases; unmatched junction nucleotides: 8. The DNA of the CDR3 is TGTGCCACCAGCAGGCAGCGGGAGGGCCCTGGTGAGCAGTTCTTC. Encoded protein: CATSRQREGPGEQFF.

The chain joins TRBV5-1 to TRBJ2-3, with TRBD2 matching 11 bases. CDR3 length: 16 residues. The V gene end was trimmed by 2 bases and the J gene end by 3 bases; junction bases not matched to a gene: 5. Germline CDR1 and CDR2: SGHRS and YFSETQ. The CDR3 reads CASSFTSGGGTDTQYF. The DNA of the CDR3 is TGCGCCAGCAGCTTTACTAGCGGGGGAGGGACAGATACGCAGTATTTT.

V gene TRBV11-2 combines with J gene TRBJ2-5, with TRBD2 identical over 11 bases. V shed 3 bases, J shed 0 bases, and the junction held 12 bases outside the gene matches. Germline V lookup: CDR1 SGHAT, CDR2 FQNNGV. CDR3 length: 19 amino acids. CDR3 amino acids: CASSLTVAGGLRYQETQYF. Written as DNA, the CDR3 is TGTGCCAGCAGCTTGACGGTAGCGGGGGGGCTTCGGTACCAAGAGACCCAGTACTTC.

V is TRBV21-1 and J is TRBJ2-4; TRBD1 is the table's D call, not checked against the DNA. TRBV21-1 is annotated as a pseudogene. The CDR3 is made up of 18 amino acids. The CDR3 DNA follows: TGTGCCAGCAGCAAAGATGGACGGGACATCCTAGCCAAAAACATTCAGTACTTC. Translated, it gives CASSKDGRDILAKNIQYF.

This clone has more than one count but fewer than ten. V gene TRBV18 combines with J gene TRBJ1-1, with a tentative D call TRBD1 (5 bases). V shed 6 bases and J shed 0 bases, with 14 bases lying between them. The germline V gene encodes CDR1 KGHSH and CDR2 LQKENI. The CDR3 has 15 amino acids. The DNA of the CDR3 is TGTGCCAGCTCCTCGACTGGGGCTATGAACACTGAAGCTTTCTTT. It codes for CASSSTGAMNTEAFF.

This chain connects TRBV29-1 to TRBJ2-7; D uncertain. The CDR3 length is 12 residues. V lost 0 bases and J lost 3, with 6 bases in between. Germline loops: CDR1 SQVTM, CDR2 ANQGSEA. The CDR3 DNA reads as TGCAGCGTTGAAGAGGGCAGCTACGAGCAGTACTTC. Translated, it gives CSVEEGSYEQYF.

A few counts support this clone. This sequence joins TRBV2 and TRBJ1-6; D is unresolved. The V end was cut by 1 base, the J end by 4 bases, with 8 bases between. The CDR3 has 15 residues. The germline CDR1 and CDR2 sequences are SNHLY and FYNNEI. Here the CDR3 reads CASSEGGEYNSPLHF. CDR3 in DNA: TGTGCCAGCAGTGAAGGGGGAGAGTATAATTCACCCCTCCACTTT.

The gene calls are TRBV5-1 and TRBJ2-3; TRBD2 agrees at 9 bases. Unmatched junction bases numbered 5, after V lost 7 bases and J lost 2 bases. The germline gives CDR1 SGHRS, CDR2 YFSETQ. The CDR3 is 14 residues long. The CDR3 nucleotides are TGCGCCAGCGTGGCGGGAGGGTCCACAGATACGCAGTATTTT. It yields the protein CASVAGGSTDTQYF.

This chain joins TRBV5-5 and TRBJ2-7; D is perhaps TRBD1 (6 bases). Germline lookup yields CDR1 SGHKS and CDR2 YYEKEE (reference sequence). V was cut by 0 bases and J by 3 bases, with 10 bases left in between. CDR3 length: 14 residues. CDR3 protein: CASSLGTDNYEQYF. The CDR3 DNA follows: TGTGCCAGCAGCTTGGGGACAGACAACTACGAGCAGTACTTC.

The chain has TRBV6-1 and TRBJ2-3; maybe TRBD2 (7 bases). CDR3 length: 14 residues. Deletions cut 7 bases from V and 4 bases from J, with 15 bases between. The germline V gene encodes CDR1 MNHNS and CDR2 SASEGT. CDR3 in DNA: TGTGCCAGCAACGTAAGGGGGAGGGCAGATACGCAGTATTTT. Its protein is CASNVRGRADTQYF.

The chain employs TRBV5-4 and TRBJ1-4; perhaps TRBD1 as D (6 bases). The CDR3 consists of 14 residues. V lost 0 bases and J 8 bases, leaving 11 bases between the germline ends. CDR1 and CDR2 (germline): SGHNT, YYREEE (reference sequence). CDR3 bases: TGTGCCAGCAGCTTGGGCGGGGGCGTAGAAAAACTGTTTTTT. Translation gives CASSLGGGVEKLFF.

This clone was found once. The chain combines TRBV29-1 with TRBJ1-1, with a tentative D call TRBD1 (5 bases). Looked up from germline, CDR1 is SQVTM and CDR2 is ANQGSEA. The CDR3 is 13 amino acids. Trimming took 6 bases from V and 1 from J, leaving 12 bases between them. The CDR3 region has the DNA TGCAGCGTCGTCAGGGTAGGGAACACTGAAGCTTTCTTT. Amino acids: CSVVRVGNTEAFF. Drawing the rest from reference TRBV29-1 and TRBJ1-1, the complete variable domain is SAVISQKPSRDICQRGTSLTIQCQVDSQVTMMFWYRQQPGQSLTLIATANQGSEATYESGFVIDKFPISRPNLTFSTLTVSNMSPEDSSIYLCSVVRVGNTEAFFGQGTRLTVV.

This clone was detected a few times. The chain employs TRBV30 and TRBJ2-1, with 8 bases that match TRBD2. The CDR3 totals 15 residues. V lost 0 bases to trimming and J lost 9 bases; unmatched junction nucleotides: 10. The germline gives CDR1 GTSNPN, CDR2 SVGIG (reference sequence). CDR3 coding DNA: TGTGCCTGGAGTGTAAGCGGGAGAAGATATGGTGAGCAGTTCTTC. This encodes CAWSVSGRRYGEQFF. The full variable domain, with the rest looked up from reference TRBV30 and TRBJ2-1, is SQTIHQWPATLVQPVGSPLSLECTVEGTSNPNLYWYRQAAGRGLQLLFYSVGIGQISSEVPQNLSASRPQDRQFILSSKKLLLSDSGFYLCAWSVSGRRYGEQFFGPGTRLTVL.